This TCR beta chain was profiled in a study of metastatic and nonmetastatic thyroid tumors. Study summary: The comparison covered peripheral blood and tumor or nodule tissue in malignant and benign thyroid patients.

There are many counts of this clone. Other DNA sequences within the sample encode an identical CDR3. Original handling: Construction of a distant-metastasis classifier for papillary thyroid cancer relied on CDR3 differences across clinicopathological groups. TCRdb re-clonotyped the PCR reads through MiXCR. Here the V and J calls rest on TCRdb's processing, not on the authors' analysis. The repertoire holds 70,000 or so clones, about 14% seen once, with approximately 7% in the top ten. The CDR3 has 14 residues. The V and J ends lost 2 bases and 4 bases respectively, with 11 bases between them. In germline, CDR1 is DFQATT, CDR2 SNEGSKA (reference sequence). Patients underwent thyroid surgery, and none had received any treatment before it.

This TCR was sampled from a male donor with papillary thyroid cancer or a benign thyroid nodule (not recorded which). Some clones in this sample may be carry-over from other donors' samples. The chain employs TRBV20-1 and TRBJ1-4, with D possibly matching TRBD1 (6 bases). Sequencing was carried out using blood. CDR3 loop: CSARRTVVNEKLFF. Written as DNA, the CDR3 is TGCAGTGCTAGACGGACAGTGGTTAATGAAAAACTGTTTTTT.